Sequencing of this TCR beta chain was carried out in a study of blood T cells in healthy people across ages. This clonotype was seen a few times. Sample-barcoded 5' priming and a J-beta primer mix drove a second PCR of roughly 7 to 11 cycles. TCRdb recomputed calls from the 5' RACE reads with MiXCR, one row per CDR3 protein. Found here are around 1,800,000 distinct CDR3 sequences, roughly 43% of them singletons; the top ten hold more than 20%. The sequence was obtained from a human donor in good health. The material sequenced was blood.

This chain's CDR3 is CSASRTGLNQPQHF. In DNA form, the CDR3 reads TGCAGTGCTTCCCGGACAGGTCTTAATCAGCCCCAGCATTTT. This chain links TRBV20-1 with TRBJ1-5, with 7 bases identical to TRBD1. The CDR3 has 14 amino acids. Germline loops: CDR1 DFQATT, CDR2 SNEGSKA (reference sequence). J gave up 4 bases and V 5 bases, and 8 bases lay outside the gene matches.